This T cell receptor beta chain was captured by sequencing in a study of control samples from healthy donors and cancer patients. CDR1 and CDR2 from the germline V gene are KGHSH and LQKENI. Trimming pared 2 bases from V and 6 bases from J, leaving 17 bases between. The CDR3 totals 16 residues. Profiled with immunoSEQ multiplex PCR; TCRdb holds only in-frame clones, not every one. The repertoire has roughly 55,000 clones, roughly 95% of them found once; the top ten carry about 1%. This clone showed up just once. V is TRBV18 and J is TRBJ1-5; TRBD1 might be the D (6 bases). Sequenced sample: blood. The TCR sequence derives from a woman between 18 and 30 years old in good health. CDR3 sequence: CASSPTLSRGGQPQHF. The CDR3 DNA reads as TGTGCCAGCTCACCAACATTAAGCAGGGGTGGTCAGCCCCAGCATTTT.